This TCR beta chain originates from a study of radiation and T cells in renal cell carcinoma. Study-wide results and limits: Pretreatment tumor biopsies were lacking, so baseline clonotypes are unknown. In blood, top tumor clones expanded by 2 weeks, shrinking by 4.

With regard to this clone: As yet, its antigen is unknown.

The data were produced by immunoSEQ multiplex PCR, yet TCRdb's version contains in-frame clones alone and is incomplete. The sample has 150,000 to 200,000 clones; around 89% are singletons. As for time point: blood 4 weeks post-SBRT, at nephrectomy. Treatment of the sample: 15 Gy SBRT to primary tumor, nephrectomy 4 weeks later. Nephrectomy followed 15 Gy stereotactic body radiation by 4 weeks. Germline assignment: CDR1 MNHEY and CDR2 SVGAGI. The CDR3 is 16 residues long. Trimming removed 4 bases from V and 0 bases from J, with 10 bases in between. The input for sequencing was blood, taken from a patient whose treatment included radiotherapy and nephrectomy. The sequence was collected from a woman between 50 and 59 years old with renal cell carcinoma. The V and J genes are TRBV6-5 and TRBJ2-6; D unclear. The CDR3 loop is CASSSGRSSGANVLTF. DNA for the CDR3: TGTGCCAGCAGTTCAGGACGGAGCTCTGGGGCCAACGTCCTGACTTTC.